This T cell receptor beta chain was found in a study of T-cell reconstitution after alpha-beta-depleted transplantation in children. General observations from the study: The study reportedly traced alpha-beta T cells about two months after transplant to several hundred expanded graft clones.

In regard to this clonotype: Its specificity is not known.

TCRbeta library construction was performed incorporating unique molecular identifiers. In TCRdb, the PCR reads were re-called with MiXCR into one record per CDR3 protein. The top ten clones hold roughly 31% of a sample with about a million distinct CDR3 sequences, around 30% of them seen once. CDR1 and CDR2 (germline): LNHNV, YYDKDF (reference sequence). V was clipped by 2 bases and J by 3 bases; unmatched bases: 4. The CDR3 length is 15 residues. The sequences come from PBMCs, mostly from graft donor cells, collected 360 days after TCRalphabeta/CD19-depleted stem cell transplant. The TCR originated in a boy under two years old who had a stem cell transplant for SCID, so the T cells may come from the graft donor. The chain joins TRBV15 to TRBJ2-7; 10 bases map to TRBD2. CDR3 loop: CATSRRLAGDYEQYF. As DNA, the CDR3 is TGTGCCACCAGCAGAAGACTAGCGGGTGACTACGAGCAGTACTTC.